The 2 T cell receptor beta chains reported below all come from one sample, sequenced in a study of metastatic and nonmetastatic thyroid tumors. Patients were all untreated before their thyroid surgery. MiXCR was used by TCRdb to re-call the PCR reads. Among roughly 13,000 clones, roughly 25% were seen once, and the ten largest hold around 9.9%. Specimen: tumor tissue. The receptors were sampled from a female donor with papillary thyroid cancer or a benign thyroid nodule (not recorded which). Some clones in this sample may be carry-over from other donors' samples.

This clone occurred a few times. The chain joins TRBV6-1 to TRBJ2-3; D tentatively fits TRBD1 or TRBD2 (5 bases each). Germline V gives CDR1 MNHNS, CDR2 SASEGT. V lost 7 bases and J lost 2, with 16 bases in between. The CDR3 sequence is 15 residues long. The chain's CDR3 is CASINRDPLTDTQYF. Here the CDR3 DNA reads TGTGCCAGCATTAACCGGGACCCCCTCACAGATACGCAGTATTTT.

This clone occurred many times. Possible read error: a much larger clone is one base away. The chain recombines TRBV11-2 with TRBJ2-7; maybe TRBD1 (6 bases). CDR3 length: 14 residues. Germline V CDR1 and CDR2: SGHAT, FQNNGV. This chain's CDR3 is CASSPRTDSYEQCF. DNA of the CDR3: TGTGCCAGCAGCCCGCGGACAGACTCCTACGAGCAGTGCTTC.